These 27 T cell receptor beta chains were sequenced from one sample in a study of blood T cell repertoires in COVID-19. Some clones are missing from TCRdb's copy, which holds only in-frame ones; the method was immunoSEQ multiplex PCR. Of 150,000 or so clones in the sample, approximately 80% were seen once. Sequencing used peripheral blood. Receptor source: a woman between 55 and 75 years old with acute or convalescent COVID-19.

The rearrangement links TRBV9 to TRBJ2-1; TRBD1 is a possible D gene (5 bases). Germline V gives CDR1 SGDLS, CDR2 YYNGEE. The length of the CDR3 is 13 residues. V shed 4 bases and J shed 5 bases, with 10 bases lying between them. This CDR3 reads CASSLDIHNEQFF. As DNA, the CDR3 is TGTGCCAGCAGCTTGGACATTCACAATGAGCAGTTCTTC.

The chain uses TRBV19 and TRBJ2-3, with D possibly TRBD2 on 7 matching bases. CDR1 and CDR2 (germline): LNHDA, SQIVND (reference sequence). Deletions cut 5 bases from V and 0 bases from J, with 18 bases between. There are 17 residues in the CDR3. The CDR3 DNA is TGTGCCAGTAGTGGCGGGGGCCACAACCCTAGCACAGATACGCAGTATTTT. Its protein is CASSGGGHNPSTDTQYF.

The V call is TRBV4-1, the J call TRBJ1-4; D gene uncertain. V dropped 4 bases and J dropped 5 bases, with 20 bases sitting between them. In germline, CDR1 is MGHRA, CDR2 YSYEKL. The CDR3 length is 17 residues. The CDR3 protein is CASSPRVRSGSNEKLFF. The CDR3 DNA is TGCGCCAGCAGCCCCCGAGTGCGTTCGGGGAGCAATGAAAAACTGTTTTTT.

The chain is built from TRBV27 and TRBJ1-4; TRBD1 agrees at 9 bases. Germline-derived CDR1 and CDR2 are MNHEY and SMNVEV (reference sequence). Unmatched junction bases numbered 2, after V lost 4 bases and J lost 8 bases. There are 13 residues in the CDR3. The CDR3 region is CASSSGQGEKLFF. The CDR3 DNA is TGTGCCAGCAGTTCGGGACAGGGAGAAAAACTGTTTTTT.

V and J are TRBV10-3 and TRBJ1-2, with D unclear. This CDR3 has 13 amino acids. In germline, CDR1 is ENHRY, CDR2 SYGVKD. V shed 0 bases and J shed 10 bases, with 12 bases lying between them. The CDR3 region is CAISESNAMNYTF. Here the CDR3 DNA reads TGTGCCATCAGTGAGTCGAACGCGATGAACTACACCTTC.

The V gene is TRBV6-5, the J gene TRBJ2-3, with a weak D call TRBD1 (6 bases). The germline V gene encodes CDR1 MNHEY and CDR2 SVGAGI. The germline V and J ends were trimmed by 11 bases and 6 bases, with 18 bases remaining between them. This CDR3 is 13 amino acids long. CDR3 coding DNA: TGTGCCGCAGGGGAACTAGGCCCCGATACGCAGTATTTT. Translated: CAAGELGPDTQYF.

CDR3 sequence: CASSRRQGGDEQFF. CDR3 in DNA: TGTGCCAGCAGCCGAAGACAGGGTGGTGATGAGCAGTTCTTC. The chain has TRBV11-1 and TRBJ2-1; the match to TRBD1 covers 7 bases. The ends lost 5 bases at V and 8 bases at J; junction bases unmatched: 9. The CDR3 is 14 amino acids. Germline lookup yields CDR1 SGHAT and CDR2 FQDESV (reference sequence).

The rearrangement links TRBV15 to TRBJ1-3; D possibly corresponds to TRBD1 (5 bases). The CDR3 has 17 amino acids. Between the trimmed V and J ends, which lost 0 bases and 2 bases, there was a span of 14 bases. Looked up from germline, CDR1 is LNHNV and CDR2 is YYDKDF (reference sequence). The CDR3 nucleotides read TGTGCCACCAGCAGAGATGGTATCGACAGCACTGGAAACACCATATATTTT. Protein sequence: CATSRDGIDSTGNTIYF.

The rearrangement joins TRBV11-1 to TRBJ1-6; perhaps TRBD1 as D (6 bases). Deletions cut 5 bases from V and 7 bases from J, with 15 bases between. CDR1 and CDR2 from the germline V gene are SGHAT and FQDESV (reference sequence). The CDR3 covers 15 residues. The CDR3 loop is CASSMDSLPNSPLHF. Written as DNA, the CDR3 is TGTGCCAGCAGCATGGACAGTCTACCCAATTCACCCCTCCACTTT.

This chain connects TRBV5-6 to TRBJ2-7; TRBD1 matches at 7 bases. Germline-derived CDR1 and CDR2 are SGHDT and YYEEEE. With V trimmed by 0 bases and J by 7 bases, 7 bases remained unmatched. The CDR3 covers 14 residues. DNA of the CDR3: TGTGCCAGCAGCTTGGAGACAGGGATTCGAGAGCAGTACTTC. It translates to CASSLETGIREQYF. The full variable domain, with the rest looked up from reference TRBV5-6 and TRBJ2-7, is DAGVTQSPTHLIKTRGQQVTLRCSPKSGHDTVSWYQQALGQGPQFIFQYYEEEERQRGNFPDRFSGHQFPNYSSELNVNALLLGDSALYLCASSLETGIREQYFGPGTRLTVT.

V usage is TRBV5-1 and J usage is TRBJ1-2; TRBD1 agrees at 8 bases. The CDR3 extends over 15 amino acids. CDR1 and CDR2 from the germline V gene are SGHRS and YFSETQ. With 4 bases clipped from V and 4 bases from J, the junction kept 9 bases outside the gene matches. The CDR3 coding sequence is TGCGCCAGCAGCCCCACAGGACAGGGTATCTATGGCTACACCTTC. Amino acid sequence: CASSPTGQGIYGYTF.

The chain combines TRBV28 with TRBJ1-4; 7 nucleotides match TRBD1. This CDR3 spans 14 amino acids. The V and J ends lost 5 bases and 8 bases, in that order; junction bases with no gene match: 8. Germline loops: CDR1 MDHEN, CDR2 SYDVKM. Written as DNA, the CDR3 is TGTGCCAGCAGTAGGGGACAGCTTCGAGAAAAACTGTTTTTT. Protein sequence: CASSRGQLREKLFF. The full variable domain, its missing parts supplied by reference TRBV28 and TRBJ1-4, is DVKVTQSSRYLVKRTGEKVFLECVQDMDHENMFWYRQDPGLGLRLIYFSYDVKMKEKGDIPEGYSVSREKKERFSLILESASTNQTSMYLCASSRGQLREKLFFGSGTQLSVL.

The CDR3 spells CASSDMGGQPQHF. The DNA for the CDR3 is TGTGCCAGCAGTGATATGGGGGGTCAGCCCCAGCATTTT. The rearrangement links TRBV2 to TRBJ1-5, with D possibly being TRBD1 (5 bases). The CDR3 spans 13 residues. V gave up 3 bases and J gave up 6 bases, with 9 bases separating them. Germline CDR1 and CDR2: SNHLY and FYNNEI.

V is TRBV6-1 and J is TRBJ1-6; 8 bases are shared with TRBD1. This CDR3 comprises 13 residues. V was clipped by 6 bases and J by 5 bases; unmatched bases: 0. Germline CDR1 is MNHNS and CDR2 is SASEGT. CDR3 bases: TGTGCCAGCAGGACAGGGGATAATTCACCCCTCCACTTT. It is translated as CASRTGDNSPLHF.

J is TRBJ1-3 and V is TRBV6-5, with D uncertain. Trimming took off 2 bases at V and 4 bases at J, with 6 bases between the two ends. Germline CDR1 MNHEY, CDR2 SVGAGI. This CDR3 region has 13 residues. CDR3 sequence reads: CASSYPEGNTIYF. DNA for the CDR3: TGTGCCAGCAGTTACCCAGAAGGAAACACCATATATTTT.

The chain has TRBV3-1 (or the pseudogene TRBV3-2) and TRBJ1-1; D ambiguous. This CDR3 is 12 amino acids long. Trimming cost V 1 base and J 10 bases, with 10 bases left between them. Germline lookup yields CDR1 LGHDT and CDR2 YNNKEL (reference sequence). CDR3: CASSQVVGGAFF. The CDR3 DNA reads as TGTGCCAGCAGCCAAGTCGTTGGAGGAGCTTTCTTT.

There are a few counts of this clone. This rearrangement joins TRBV29-1 to TRBJ2-7, with D hard to call. Trimming took off 2 bases at V and 4 bases at J, with 6 bases between the two ends. The germline CDR1 and CDR2 sequences are SQVTM and ANQGSEA. This CDR3 is 11 amino acids long. The DNA for the CDR3 is TGCAGCGTTGAAATATTGTACGAGCAGTACTTC. Its translation: CSVEILYEQYF.

This clone was observed a few times. This chain uses TRBV28 with TRBJ2-7; no definite D call. This CDR3 comprises 11 residues. Germline V gives CDR1 MDHEN, CDR2 SYDVKM. Trimming took off 5 bases at V and 7 bases at J, with 9 bases between the two ends. The CDR3: CASSGQYEQYV. CDR3 DNA sequence: TGTGCCAGCAGTGGCCAGTATGAGCAGTACGTC.

The CDR3 DNA is TGTGCCAGCTCTTCAATTCCCAGGGGGGCTAACTATGGCTACACCTTC. This translates into CASSSIPRGANYGYTF. The chain combines TRBV5-6 with TRBJ1-2; the match to TRBD1 covers 7 bases. Germline V gene sequence: CDR1 SGHDT, CDR2 YYEEEE. V lost 7 bases, J lost 0 bases, and 12 bases stayed unmatched. The CDR3 has 16 residues.

This rearrangement joins TRBV19 to TRBJ2-1, with D unclear. V lost 7 bases to trimming and J lost 8 bases, with 15 bases between them. There are 13 residues in the CDR3. Germline V gives CDR1 LNHDA, CDR2 SQIVND (reference sequence). The CDR3 loop is CASKAVFEDEQFF. In DNA form, the CDR3 reads TGTGCCAGTAAGGCAGTTTTTGAGGATGAGCAGTTCTTC.

The CDR3 loop reads CASTLRAGAGNSPLHF. DNA for the CDR3: TGTGCCAGCACCCTCAGGGCAGGAGCAGGGAATTCACCCCTCCACTTT. The chain joins TRBV27 to TRBJ1-6; weak D call: TRBD1 (5 bases). This CDR3 spans 16 amino acids. Germline CDR1 reads MNHEY; CDR2 reads SMNVEV (reference sequence). V shed 7 bases and J shed 7 bases, with 20 bases lying between them.

The DNA for the CDR3 is TGTGCCAGCAGCGTAGCTGCGGTTCACACCGGGGAGCTGTTTTTT. As protein: CASSVAAVHTGELFF. The V gene is TRBV9, the J gene TRBJ2-2; D call uncertain. With 0 bases removed from V and 3 bases from J, the gap between germline ends came to 9 bases. Germline CDR1 reads SGDLS; CDR2 reads YYNGEE. The CDR3 loop spans 15 amino acids. Supplemented by reference TRBV9 and TRBJ2-2, the full variable domain reads DSGVTQTPKHLITATGQRVTLRCSPRSGDLSVYWYQQSLDQGLQFLIQYYNGEERAKGNILERFSAQQFPDLHSELNLSSLELGDSALYFCASSVAAVHTGELFFGEGSRLTVL.

This sequence joins TRBV6-1 and TRBJ1-6; D uncertain. Germline V gene lookup returns CDR1 MNHNS and CDR2 SASEGT. The CDR3 is 18 residues long. Trimming removed 4 bases at V and 0 bases at J, with 16 bases between. CDR3 in DNA: TGTGCCAGCAGTGGAGCCTATTTACCCCGCTCCTATAATTCACCCCTCCACTTT. Translating it yields CASSGAYLPRSYNSPLHF.

The chain combines TRBV7-9 with TRBJ1-3, with 9 bases matching TRBD1. Unmatched junction bases numbered 10, after V lost 4 bases and J lost 6 bases. Germline V CDR1 and CDR2: SEHNR, FQNEAQ (reference sequence). The CDR3 totals 16 residues. In nucleotides, the CDR3 is TGTGCCAGCAGCTCACAAACCGGGACAGGGAAAAACACCATATATTTT. Translated: CASSSQTGTGKNTIYF. The whole variable domain, remainder taken from reference TRBV7-9 and TRBJ1-3, is DTGVSQNPRHKITKRGQNVTFRCDPISEHNRLYWYRQTLGQGPEFLTYFQNEAQLEKSRLLSDRFSAERPKGSFSTLEIQRTEQGDSAMYLCASSSQTGTGKNTIYFGEGSWLTVV.

V usage is TRBV3-1 (or the pseudogene TRBV3-2) and J usage is TRBJ1-1; no clear D gene. Germline V CDR1 and CDR2: LGHDT, YNNKEL (reference sequence). The CDR3 is 14 amino acids. V dropped 5 bases and J dropped 0 bases, with 10 bases sitting between them. The CDR3 nucleotides read TGTGCCAGCAGCTTCGGGGTTCTGAACACTGAAGCTTTCTTT. This sequence encodes CASSFGVLNTEAFF.

V is TRBV3-1 (or the pseudogene TRBV3-2) and J is TRBJ1-6; 9 bases align to TRBD1. Germline CDR1 LGHDT, CDR2 YNNKEL (reference sequence). The CDR3 is 16 residues long. The V and J ends lost 1 base and 6 bases, in that order; junction bases with no gene match: 4. The CDR3 region is CASSQAGQGPNSPLHF. As DNA, the CDR3 is TGTGCCAGCAGCCAAGCGGGACAGGGTCCTAATTCACCCCTCCACTTT.

The rearrangement joins TRBV11-2 to TRBJ2-1, with 7 bases lining up with TRBD2. This CDR3 is built from 14 residues. Per the germline V gene, CDR1 is SGHAT and CDR2 is FQNNGV. After removal of 8 bases from V and 2 bases from J, the junction contained 6 bases not matched to a gene. The CDR3 loop is CASLGGSTYNEQFF. The CDR3 DNA reads TGTGCCAGCTTGGGGGGGTCGACCTACAATGAGCAGTTCTTC.